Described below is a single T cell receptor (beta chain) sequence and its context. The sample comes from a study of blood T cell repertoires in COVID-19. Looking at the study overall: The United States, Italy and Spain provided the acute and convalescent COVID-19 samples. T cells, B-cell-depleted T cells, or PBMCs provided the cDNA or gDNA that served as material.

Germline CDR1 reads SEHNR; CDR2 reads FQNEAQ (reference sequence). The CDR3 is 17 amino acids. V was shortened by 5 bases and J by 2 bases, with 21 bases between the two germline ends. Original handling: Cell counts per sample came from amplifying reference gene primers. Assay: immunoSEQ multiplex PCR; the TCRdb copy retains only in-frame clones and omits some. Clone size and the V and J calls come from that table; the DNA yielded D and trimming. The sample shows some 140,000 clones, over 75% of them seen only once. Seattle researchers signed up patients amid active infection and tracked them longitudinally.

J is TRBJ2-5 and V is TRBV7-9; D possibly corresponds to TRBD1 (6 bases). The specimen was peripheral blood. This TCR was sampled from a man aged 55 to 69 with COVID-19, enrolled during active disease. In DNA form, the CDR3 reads TGTGCCAGCAGCATAATAGGACAATGGGGGACACAAGAGACCCAGTACTTC. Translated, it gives CASSIIGQWGTQETQYF.